The source of this T cell receptor beta chain is a study of T-cell memory formation after mild COVID-19. There are 14 residues in the CDR3. Germline CDR1 reads SGDLS; CDR2 reads YYNGEE. The V segment lost 0 bases and the J segment 5 bases; nucleotides outside the gene matches: 3. In its sample, this clonotype was seen a few times. Its antigen is not identified. TCRalpha and TCRbeta libraries used 5'RACE with constant-segment primers and UMIs. TCRdb processed the 5' RACE reads anew with MiXCR; each CDR3 protein has one entry. Among nearly 250,000 distinct CDR3 sequences listed, approximately 15% were seen once. Study results and caveats: Shrinking CD4+ clones were chiefly CM and EM; CD8+ ones were chiefly EMRA. Proof of SARS-CoV-2 specificity was absent for the second-wave clones that crested on day 37. Later expanders leaned toward CD4+, whereas clones contracting from day 15 to 85 were balanced CD4/CD8.

The chain joins TRBV9 to TRBJ2-3; 7 bases fit TRBD2. The TCR originated in an adult woman who had mild COVID-19 (a few samples of this study predate the infection). Cell type and time point are not known. The material sequenced was PBMCs or a T cell subset sorted from them (not recorded which). The CDR3 bases are TGTGCCAGCAGCGTAGCCAGCGGGAAAGATACGCAGTATTTT. As protein: CASSVASGKDTQYF.